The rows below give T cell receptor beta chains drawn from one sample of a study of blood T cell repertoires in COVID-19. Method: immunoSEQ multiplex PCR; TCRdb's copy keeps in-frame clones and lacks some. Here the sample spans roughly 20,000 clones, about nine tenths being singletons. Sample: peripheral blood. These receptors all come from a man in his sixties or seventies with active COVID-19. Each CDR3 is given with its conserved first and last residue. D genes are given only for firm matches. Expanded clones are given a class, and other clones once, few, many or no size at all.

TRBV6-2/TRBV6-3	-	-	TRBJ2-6	TGTGCCAGCAGTTACGGGACATTCGAGGGCTCTGGGGCCAACGTCCTGACTTTC	CASSYGTFEGSGANVLTF
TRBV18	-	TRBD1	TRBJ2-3	TGTGCCAGCTCACCGGGACAGGGTACGACAGATACGCAGTATTTT	CASSPGQGTTDTQYF
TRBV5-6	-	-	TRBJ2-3	TGTGCCAGCAGCTTGGGACTGAACTCGGATACGCAGTATTTT	CASSLGLNSDTQYF
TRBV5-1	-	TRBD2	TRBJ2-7	TGCGCCAGCAGCTTGATTAGCGGGAGCTACGAGCAGTACTTC	CASSLISGSYEQYF
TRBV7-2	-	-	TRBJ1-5	TGTGCCAGCAGCTCCAGGACATCTAGCAATCAGCCCCAGCATTTT	CASSSRTSSNQPQHF
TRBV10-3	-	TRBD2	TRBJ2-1	TGTGCCATAACTAGCGGGGGGGCCTATGAGCAGTTCTTC	CAITSGGAYEQFF
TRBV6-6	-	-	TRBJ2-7	TGTGCCAGCAGGGAGGGGGCGCGCTACGAGCAGTACTTC	CASREGARYEQYF
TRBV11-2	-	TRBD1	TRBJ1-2	TGTGCCAGCAGCTTTACAGGGGAATATGGCTACACCTTC	CASSFTGEYGYTF
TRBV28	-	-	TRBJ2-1	TGTGCCAGCAGTGGGACTTACAATGAGCAGTTCTTC	CASSGTYNEQFF
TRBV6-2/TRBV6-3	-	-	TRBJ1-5	TGTGCCAGCAGTTACACGGATCAGCCCCAGCATTTT	CASSYTDQPQHF
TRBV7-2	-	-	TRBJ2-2	TGTGCCAGCAGCTTGGGGGGACTTCAAACCGGGGAGCTGTTTTTT	CASSLGGLQTGELFF
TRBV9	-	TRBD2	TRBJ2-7	TGTGCCAGCAGCCCCGGGACTAGCTTTAACGAGCAGTACTTC	CASSPGTSFNEQYF
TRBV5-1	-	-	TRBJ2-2	TGCGCCAGCAGCTTCGTTGAGGGAGAGGTCGGGGAGCTGTTTTTT	CASSFVEGEVGELFF
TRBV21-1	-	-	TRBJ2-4	TGTGCCCCTGCAGGACTCCGAGCCAAAAACATTCAGTACTTC	CAPAGLRAKNIQYF
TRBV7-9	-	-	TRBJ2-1	TGTGCCAGCAGCCCCCAGAATGAGCAGTTCTTC	CASSPQNEQFF
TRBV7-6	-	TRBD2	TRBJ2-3	TGTGCCAGCAGCTTGGTCCGGGGGGGGCAGGGGACAGATACGCAGTATTTT	CASSLVRGGQGTDTQYF
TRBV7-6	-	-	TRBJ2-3	TGTGCCAGCAGCTTAGCGAAGGGACCGCGGGGAGATACGCAGTATTTT	CASSLAKGPRGDTQYF
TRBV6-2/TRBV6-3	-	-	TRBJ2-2	TGTGCCAGCAGTTACTTGCGGACCGGGGAGCTGTTTTTT	CASSYLRTGELFF
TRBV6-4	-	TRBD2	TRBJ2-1	TGTGCCAGCAGTCCGAAGGGACTAGAAGACAATGAGCAGTTCTTC	CASSPKGLEDNEQFF
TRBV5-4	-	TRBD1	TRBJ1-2	TGTGCCAGCAGCCCGGGACAGGTCGCTTCTAGCTATGGCTACACCTTC	CASSPGQVASSYGYTF
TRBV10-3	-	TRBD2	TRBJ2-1	TGTGCCATCAGTCCTAGGACTAGCGGGGGACGTCACAATGAGCAGTTCTTC	CAISPRTSGGRHNEQFF
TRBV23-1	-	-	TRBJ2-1	TGCGCCAGCAGTCAGCCAGGTTACAATGAGCAGTTCTTC	CASSQPGYNEQFF
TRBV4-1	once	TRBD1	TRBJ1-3	TGCGCCAGCAGCCAAGTAACAGGGGTGGGAAACACCATATATTTT	CASSQVTGVGNTIYF
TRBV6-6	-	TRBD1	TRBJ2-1	TGTGCCAGCAGCACCGGACAGGGGATTGGGAATGAGCAGTTCTTC	CASSTGQGIGNEQFF
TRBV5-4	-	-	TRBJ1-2	TGTGCCAGCAGCCCCACAGGGTCTAACTATGGCTACACCTTC	CASSPTGSNYGYTF
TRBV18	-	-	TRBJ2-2	TGTGCCAGCTCACCCCTGACTCGAGGCGGGGAGCTGTTTTTT	CASSPLTRGGELFF
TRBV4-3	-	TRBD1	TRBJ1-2	TGCGCCAGCAGCCAAGAATACAGGGGAACTAACTATGGCTACACCTTC	CASSQEYRGTNYGYTF
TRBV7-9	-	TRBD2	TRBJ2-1	TGTGCCAGCAGGCTTGATGTAGCGGGGAACAATGAGCAGTTCTTC	CASRLDVAGNNEQFF
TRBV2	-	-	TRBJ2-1	TGTGCCAGCTCAGCCGGGGACAACAATGAGCAGTTCTTC	CASSAGDNNEQFF
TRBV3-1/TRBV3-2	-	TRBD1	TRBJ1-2	TGTGCCAGCAGCCCCGGGACAGGGGGCGCATATGGCTACACCTTC	CASSPGTGGAYGYTF
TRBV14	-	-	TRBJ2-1	TGTGCCAGCAGCGGACTAAGGCATAGTGAGCAGTTCTTC	CASSGLRHSEQFF
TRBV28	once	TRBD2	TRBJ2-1	TGTGCCAGCAGCCCCGGGACTAGCGTTCGGAATGAGCAGTTCTTC	CASSPGTSVRNEQFF
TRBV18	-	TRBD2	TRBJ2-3	TGTGCCAGCTCACCCGGGGGGACAGATACGCAGTATTTT	CASSPGGTDTQYF
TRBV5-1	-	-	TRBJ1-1	TGCGCCAGCAGTCAGGAGAACACTGAAGCTTTCTTT	CASSQENTEAFF
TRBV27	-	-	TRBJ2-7	TGTGCCAGCAGTCCCACTGCCGCGGGGGAGCAGTACTTC	CASSPTAAGEQYF
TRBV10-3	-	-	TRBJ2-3	TGTGCCATCAGTGAGGGGCGCGATACGCAGTATTTT	CAISEGRDTQYF
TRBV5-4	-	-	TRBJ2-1	TGTGCCAGCAGTTACACGGATGGGGGCTACGGCAATGAGCAGTTCTTC	CASSYTDGGYGNEQFF
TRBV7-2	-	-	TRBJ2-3	TGTGCCAGCTTAGGGCGGGGTGGAAGGATTACAGATACGCAGTATTTT	CASLGRGGRITDTQYF
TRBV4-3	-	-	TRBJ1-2	TGCGCCAGCAGCCAAGATTGGGGACGGGAGACCTATGGCTACACCTTC	CASSQDWGRETYGYTF
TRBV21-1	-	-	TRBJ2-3	TGTGCCAGCAGCAAAGGACAGGGACCTAACACAGATACGCAGTATTTT	CASSKGQGPNTDTQYF
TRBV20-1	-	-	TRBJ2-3	TGCAGTGCCCCCAGGTCAGATACGCAGTATTTT	CSAPRSDTQYF
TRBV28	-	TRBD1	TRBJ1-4	TGTGCCAGCAGTTATGGACAGGGGATAAGAACTAATGAAAAACTGTTTTTT	CASSYGQGIRTNEKLFF
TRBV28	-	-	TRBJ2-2	TGTGCCAGCAGTCCCCCATGGAGCGGGGAGCTGTTTTTT	CASSPPWSGELFF
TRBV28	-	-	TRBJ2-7	TGTGCCAGCAGTTTGGGGCAGGGGTCGGGGGAGCAGTACTTC	CASSLGQGSGEQYF
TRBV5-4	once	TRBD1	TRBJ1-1	TGTGCCAGCCGACAGGGCGAGAGGACTGAAGCTTTCTTT	CASRQGERTEAFF